This T cell receptor (beta chain) was sequenced during a study of T cells after yellow fever vaccination. Study results and caveats: Weaker, the secondary response had a peak occurring faster, on day 5 versus 15.

This CDR3 comprises 16 residues. Trimming took 3 bases from V and 1 from J, leaving 12 bases between them. TCRdb redid the calling of the 5' RACE reads with MiXCR, one entry per CDR3 protein. This table has about 200,000 distinct CDR3 sequences, less than 3.5% appearing once. This clonotype was seen ten or more times. The antigen is unknown. This TCR was sampled from a man between 18 and 29 years old who received the YFV17D yellow fever vaccine. The chain uses TRBV12-3 or TRBV12-4 and TRBJ2-2; D is tentatively TRBD1 or TRBD2 (6 bases each). The specimen comprised CD4+ T cells sorted from PBMCs, sampled 10 days after the yellow fever booster vaccination. The CDR3 protein is CASSLGAGRNTGELFF. CDR3 nucleotide sequence: TGTGCCAGCAGTTTGGGGGCCGGGAGGAACACCGGGGAGCTGTTTTTT.